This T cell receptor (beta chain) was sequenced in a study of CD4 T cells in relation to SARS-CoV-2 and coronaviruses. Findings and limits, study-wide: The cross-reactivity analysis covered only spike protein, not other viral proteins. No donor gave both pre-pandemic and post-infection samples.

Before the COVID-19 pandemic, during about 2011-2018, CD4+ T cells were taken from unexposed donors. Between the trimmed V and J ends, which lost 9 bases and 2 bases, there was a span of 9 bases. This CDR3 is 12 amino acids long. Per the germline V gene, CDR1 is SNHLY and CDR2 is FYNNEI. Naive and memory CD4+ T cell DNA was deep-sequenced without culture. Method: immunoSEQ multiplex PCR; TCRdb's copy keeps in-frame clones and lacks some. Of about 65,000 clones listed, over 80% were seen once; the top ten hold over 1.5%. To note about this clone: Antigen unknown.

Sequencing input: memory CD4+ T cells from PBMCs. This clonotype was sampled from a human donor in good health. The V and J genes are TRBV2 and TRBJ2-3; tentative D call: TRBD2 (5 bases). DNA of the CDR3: TGTGCCAGTAACGGGGACACAGATACGCAGTATTTT. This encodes CASNGDTDTQYF.